The 28 T cell receptor beta chains presented below share a single source sample, sequenced in a study of T-cell memory formation after mild COVID-19. TCRdb re-derived calls from the 5' RACE reads in MiXCR, one entry per CDR3 protein. This sample has around 90,000 distinct CDR3 sequences, with approximately 13% found just once. Sequenced input: PBMCs or a T cell subset sorted from them (not recorded which). These TCRs come from an adult woman who had mild COVID-19 (a few samples of this study predate the infection). Cell type and time point are not known.

This clonotype was observed a few times. The chain is built from TRBV4-2 and TRBJ2-7, with 14 bases matching TRBD2. The CDR3 has 19 residues. Germline V gene lookup returns CDR1 LGHNA and CDR2 YNFKEQ. V shed 0 bases and J 3 bases; nucleotides not matched to a gene: 10. The CDR3 coding sequence is TGTGCCAGCAGCCAAGAAGGTGGGACTAGCGGGGGACTGTTCTACGAGCAGTACTTC. Protein sequence: CASSQEGGTSGGLFYEQYF.

The sample holds a few counts of this clonotype. The chain combines TRBV10-3 with TRBJ2-7; 7 bases are shared with TRBD1. Germline V gives CDR1 ENHRY, CDR2 SYGVKD. This CDR3 spans 14 amino acids. Losses at the gene ends were 10 bases for V and 0 bases for J; bases not matched to a gene: 9. The CDR3 sequence: CATSETGSSYEQYF. DNA of the CDR3: TGTGCCACCTCCGAGACAGGGAGCTCCTACGAGCAGTACTTC.

The genes are TRBV7-9 and TRBJ1-1; D not resolved. V shed 1 base and J shed 8 bases, with 14 bases lying between them. CDR3 length equals 14 residues. Germline values: CDR1 SEHNR, CDR2 FQNEAQ (reference sequence). CDR3 amino acids: CASSLVTRGIEAFF. In DNA, the CDR3 is TGTGCCAGCAGCTTAGTGACTCGGGGAATAGAAGCTTTCTTT.

The chain uses TRBV21-1 and TRBJ2-7; the D call TRBD1 from the table was never checked on the DNA. TRBV21-1 is annotated as a pseudogene. The CDR3 contains 12 residues. CDR3 loop: CATPGTEYEQYF. The CDR3 region has the DNA TGTGCCACCCCCGGGACAGAATACGAGCAGTACTTC.

This clonotype was counted a few times. The J gene is TRBJ2-1, the V gene TRBV12-3 or TRBV12-4; D gene ambiguous. The CDR3 spans 12 residues. Trimming removed 6 bases at V and 9 bases at J, with 12 bases between. This chain's CDR3 is CASRTLSSEQFF. CDR3 coding DNA: TGTGCCAGCAGAACCCTTAGCTCTGAGCAGTTCTTC.

The V call is TRBV5-1, the J call TRBJ2-3; TRBD1 is a possible D gene (6 bases). Per germline, CDR1 SGHRS and CDR2 YFSETQ. This CDR3 is built from 14 residues. The ends were cut back, 4 bases at V and 6 bases at J, with 15 bases in the middle. CDR3 DNA: TGCGCCAGCAGCCCCGGGACAAACGAGGATACGCAGTATTTT. Translation gives CASSPGTNEDTQYF.

Worth noting for this clonotype: A read error may account for a junction end that differs from germline. The chain links TRBV5-6 to TRBJ2-7; tentatively, D is TRBD2 (6 bases). CDR3 size: 12 residues. Germline V CDR1 and CDR2: SGHDT, YYEEEE. The CDR3 DNA sequence: TGTGCCAGCAGTTGGGGTCAAGGGGACTTATCTTTC. It codes for CASSWGQGDLSF.

The chain carries TRBV27 and TRBJ2-1, with a tentative D call TRBD1 (6 bases). The V end lost 4 bases, the J end lost 10 bases, and 14 bases lay between the germline ends. Germline V lookup: CDR1 MNHEY, CDR2 SMNVEV (reference sequence). CDR3 length equals 13 residues. The CDR3 sequence: CASSSLQGGEQFF. As DNA, the CDR3 is TGTGCCAGCAGTTCGTTACAGGGTGGGGAGCAGTTCTTC.

V usage is TRBV20-1 and J usage is TRBJ2-5; D is ambiguous. V shed 0 bases and J shed 2 bases, with 10 bases lying between them. Germline V lookup: CDR1 DFQATT, CDR2 SNEGSKA (reference sequence). The length of the CDR3 is 14 residues. The CDR3 loop is CSARDWQGQETQYF. As DNA, the CDR3 is TGCAGTGCTAGAGATTGGCAAGGGCAAGAGACCCAGTACTTC.

Worth noting for this clonotype: An end of the junction differs from the germline gene, which may be a read error. J is TRBJ2-5 and V is TRBV2; a possible D gene is TRBD2 (6 bases). Germline assignment: CDR1 SNHLY and CDR2 FYNNEI. The CDR3 consists of 14 residues. This CDR3 reads CASSEATVLGGVNF. CDR3 coding DNA: TGTGCCAGCAGTGAAGCCACAGTGTTGGGGGGAGTCAACTTC.

There are a few counts of this clonotype. The chain couples TRBV7-8 to TRBJ2-5; perhaps TRBD2 as D (6 bases). Germline V gives CDR1 SGHVS, CDR2 FQNEAQ. This CDR3 comprises 16 residues. Trimming stripped 7 bases from V and 1 base from J, with 19 bases between. The DNA of the CDR3 is TGTGCCAGCACCTCCGGGGAGGTGGGTCTCCAAGAGACCCAGTACTTC. It encodes CASTSGEVGLQETQYF.

The rearrangement links TRBV2 to TRBJ1-5; D is possibly TRBD1 (6 bases). This CDR3 has 17 amino acids. Trimming removed 6 bases at V and 3 bases at J, with 21 bases between. Germline V gene data show CDR1 as SNHLY and CDR2 as FYNNEI. This chain's CDR3 is CASREIYREKNNQPQHF. CDR3 bases: TGTGCCAGCAGGGAAATCTACAGGGAAAAGAACAATCAGCCCCAGCATTTT.

This clonotype was seen at least ten times. The V call is TRBV20-1, the J call TRBJ2-7, with 11 bases fitting TRBD2. CDR3 length: 14 residues. Germline values: CDR1 DFQATT, CDR2 SNEGSKA (reference sequence). The ends lost 6 bases at V and 1 base at J; junction bases unmatched: 5. CDR3 sequence: CSAAGLADSYEQYF. CDR3 DNA sequence: TGCAGTGCGGCGGGACTAGCGGATTCCTACGAGCAGTACTTC.

The chain is built from TRBV3-1 and TRBJ2-1, with a weak D call TRBD2 (7 bases). The CDR3 contains 13 residues. V shed 8 bases and J shed 3 bases, with 11 bases lying between them. Germline loops: CDR1 LGHDT, CDR2 YNNKEL (reference sequence). For the CDR3, the DNA is TGTGCCAGCGGGGGGGCGGACTACAATGAGCAGTTCTTC. The encoded protein is CASGGADYNEQFF.

The sample holds one count of this clonotype. This sequence joins TRBV7-9 and TRBJ1-2, with TRBD1 matching 7 bases. The V gene end was trimmed by 0 bases and the J gene end by 3 bases; junction bases not matched to a gene: 22. The germline V gene has CDR1 SEHNR and CDR2 FQNEAQ (reference sequence). This CDR3 spans 21 amino acids. Here the CDR3 DNA reads TGTGCCAGCAGCTTAGCGAGCCCCCTTTTTTTCTCAGGGGGTAGTGACTATGGCTACACCTTC. The encoded protein is CASSLASPLFFSGGSDYGYTF.

This chain connects TRBV7-9 to TRBJ2-1; TRBD2 might be the D (5 bases). This CDR3 has 18 amino acids. Germline-derived CDR1 and CDR2 are SEHNR and FQNEAQ (reference sequence). V lost 1 base and J lost 0, with 16 bases in between. CDR3 in amino acids: CASSLDVGDTSSYNEQFF. Here the CDR3 DNA reads TGTGCCAGCAGCTTAGACGTCGGAGATACTAGCTCCTACAATGAGCAGTTCTTC.

There are a few counts of this clonotype. The V call is TRBV29-1, the J call TRBJ1-1; D is undetermined. V lost 1 base, J lost 3 bases, and 9 bases lay in between. Germline loops: CDR1 SQVTM, CDR2 ANQGSEA. The CDR3 length is 13 residues. As DNA, the CDR3 is TGCAGCGTTGAAGGCGGGGAACACACTGAAGCTTTCTTT. Residues: CSVEGGEHTEAFF.

This clonotype was counted many times. The chain recombines TRBV9 with TRBJ1-2; D ambiguous. The CDR3 loop spans 14 amino acids. The germline V gene encodes CDR1 SGDLS and CDR2 YYNGEE. V was clipped by 4 bases and J by 4 bases, with 14 bases between them. The CDR3 sequence is CASSPDGSSYGYTF. In DNA, the CDR3 is TGTGCCAGCAGCCCCGATGGCAGTTCCTATGGCTACACCTTC.

This clonotype showed up just a few times. The genes are TRBV18 and TRBJ2-3; D might be TRBD2 (6 bases). The V end lost 3 bases, the J end lost 2 bases, and 12 bases lay between the germline ends. CDR3 length: 15 residues. The germline CDR1 and CDR2 sequences are KGHSH and LQKENI. The CDR3 region is CASSPEGPFTDTQYF. In DNA, the CDR3 is TGTGCCAGCTCACCGGAGGGTCCATTCACAGATACGCAGTATTTT.

The chain uses TRBV5-1 and TRBJ2-7; D may be TRBD1 (5 bases). Trimming pared 0 bases from V and 5 bases from J, leaving 21 bases between. The CDR3 covers 17 residues. Germline V gene lookup returns CDR1 SGHRS and CDR2 YFSETQ. The CDR3 DNA follows: TGCGCCAGCAGCTTGGATGGCGTTTTTTTGCTAGGGGACGAGCAGTACTTC. Residues: CASSLDGVFLLGDEQYF.

The V gene is TRBV7-9, the J gene TRBJ2-7; 9 bases align to TRBD2. The length of the CDR3 is 14 residues. The germline V gene has CDR1 SEHNR and CDR2 FQNEAQ (reference sequence). Trimming cost V 3 bases and J 3 bases; bases outside gene matches: 3. CDR3 sequence (DNA): TGTGCCAGCAGCTTTAGCGGGGGTGGCTACGAGCAGTACTTC. This translates into CASSFSGGGYEQYF.

The chain joins TRBV7-9 to TRBJ2-7; TRBD1 agrees at 9 bases. Germline assignment: CDR1 SEHNR and CDR2 FQNEAQ (reference sequence). This CDR3 contains 15 residues. The J segment lost 3 bases and the V segment lost 4 bases, leaving 7 bases of the junction unmatched. The DNA for the CDR3 is TGTGCCAGCAGCTCGCAGGGACAGGGAAACTACGAGCAGTACTTC. This gives the protein CASSSQGQGNYEQYF.

This chain joins TRBV20-1 and TRBJ1-1; D unresolved. From germline, CDR1 is DFQATT and CDR2 SNEGSKA (reference sequence). V lost 1 base and J lost 3, with 12 bases in between. The CDR3 contains 14 residues. The CDR3 nucleotides read TGCAGTGCTAGAGCTCAGGCCCCGGACACTGAAGCTTTCTTT. Amino acid sequence: CSARAQAPDTEAFF.

This clonotype was detected only a few times. This chain connects TRBV24-1 to TRBJ2-1, with D maybe TRBD1 (5 bases). There are 15 residues in the CDR3. V shed 4 bases and J shed 3 bases, with 12 bases lying between them. Germline CDR1 reads KGHDR; CDR2 reads SFDVKD. The CDR3 bases are TGTGCCACCAGTGAATACACCGACAGCTACAATGAGCAGTTCTTC. It translates to CATSEYTDSYNEQFF.

For this clonotype: At one end, the junction sequence differs from germline, possibly due to a read error. J is TRBJ2-5 and V is TRBV7-9, with D possibly being TRBD2 (6 bases). The CDR3 consists of 13 residues. CDR1 and CDR2 (germline): SEHNR, FQNEAQ (reference sequence). CDR3 loop: CASRFTSQENQYF. CDR3 in DNA: TGTGCCAGCAGATTCACTAGCCAAGAGAACCAGTACTTC.

This sequence joins TRBV4-1 and TRBJ1-1; weak D call: TRBD1 (5 bases). Per the germline V gene, CDR1 is MGHRA and CDR2 is YSYEKL. Trimming stripped 3 bases from V and 1 base from J, with 9 bases between. CDR3 length equals 14 residues. CDR3 in amino acids: CASSQEGRNTEAFF. The DNA for the CDR3 is TGCGCCAGCAGCCAGGAGGGGAGGAACACTGAAGCTTTCTTT.

This clonotype was seen once. The V call is TRBV24-1, the J call TRBJ2-2; 10 positions agree with TRBD2. The CDR3 has 16 residues. Trimming took 10 bases from V and 7 from J; bases not matched to a gene: 14. Germline V gene data show CDR1 as KGHDR and CDR2 as SFDVKD. CDR3 in DNA: TGTGCCACACGATCTAGCGGGAGCGGGGCCGGCGGGGAGCTGTTTTTT. It yields the protein CATRSSGSGAGGELFF.

V is TRBV20-1 and J is TRBJ2-3; 7 nucleotides match TRBD2. CDR1 and CDR2 (germline): DFQATT, SNEGSKA (reference sequence). Germline trimming cut 2 bases from V and 4 bases from J; bases unmatched to any gene: 6. CDR3 length equals 14 residues. For the CDR3, the DNA is TGCAGTGCTAGATCCTGGGAGGGCGCAGATACGCAGTATTTT. Translation gives CSARSWEGADTQYF.